The 17 T cell receptor beta chains below were found in one sample sequenced in a study of T cells in localized non-small cell lung cancer. Using immunoSEQ multiplex PCR, the repertoire was profiled, and TCRdb retains in-frame clones only, with some absent. The table includes about 2,800 clones, roughly 29% detected once. The input for sequencing was lung tumor tissue, taken before any cancer treatment. These receptors were taken from a male donor older than 55 with stage II squamous cell lung carcinoma.

This clone was recorded a few times. The chain couples TRBV28 to TRBJ2-2, with 9 bases matching TRBD2. The CDR3 extends over 17 amino acids. The germline CDR1 and CDR2 sequences are MDHEN and SYDVKM. The V segment lost 1 base and the J segment 9 bases; nucleotides outside the gene matches: 12. The CDR3, as DNA: TGTGCCAGCAGTTTATTCCGGAGTAGCGGGAGAAACCGGGAGCTGTTTTTT. Translation gives CASSLFRSSGRNRELFF.

This clone turned up a few times. The genes are TRBV5-1 and TRBJ1-2; the D is unclear. The CDR3 contains 14 residues. Germline V gives CDR1 SGHRS, CDR2 YFSETQ. Trimming removed 2 bases at V and 7 bases at J, with 15 bases between. CDR3 amino acids: CASSFSPEMGGYTF. In nucleotides, the CDR3 is TGCGCCAGCAGCTTCTCGCCCGAAATGGGTGGCTACACCTTC.

J is TRBJ2-1 and V is TRBV11-3; possibly TRBD1 or TRBD2 for D (5 bases each). Germline loops: CDR1 SGHNT, CDR2 YENEEA. The V end lost 3 bases, the J end lost 8 bases, and 17 bases lay between the germline ends. This CDR3 is 15 amino acids long. The CDR3 here is CASSFMGVVWDEQFF. DNA of the CDR3: TGTGCCAGCAGCTTCATGGGGGTGGTGTGGGATGAGCAGTTCTTC.

The genes are TRBV30 and TRBJ1-6; a possible D gene is TRBD1 (5 bases). The ends were cut back, 0 bases at V and 7 bases at J, with 10 bases in the middle. The CDR3 is made up of 14 amino acids. CDR1 is GTSNPN, CDR2 SVGIG, per germline (reference sequence). In nucleotides, the CDR3 is TGTGCCTGGAGTGTAGAGGGGTACAATTCACCCCTCCACTTT. Its translation is CAWSVEGYNSPLHF.

The rearrangement uses TRBV6-8 and TRBJ2-7, with TRBD2 as a possible D gene (6 bases). Trimming removed 3 bases from V and 3 bases from J, with 15 bases in between. The germline V gene has CDR1 MNHGY and CDR2 SAAAGT. This CDR3 region has 15 residues. This CDR3 is CASSYGGLGDYEQYF. The CDR3 DNA sequence: TGTGCCAGCAGTTATGGGGGGTTAGGGGACTACGAGCAGTACTTC.

This clone was recorded many times. CDR3 sequence (DNA): TGTGCCAGCAGTTTGGGACTCCTGACCTACGAGCAGTACTTC. Translation: CASSLGLLTYEQYF. The chain joins TRBV6-8 to TRBJ2-7; TRBD2 is a possible D gene (6 bases). With 4 bases removed from V and 2 bases from J, the gap between germline ends came to 12 bases. This CDR3 contains 14 residues. Germline V gene sequence: CDR1 MNHGY, CDR2 SAAAGT.

The sample holds a few counts of this clone. The rearrangement links TRBV12-5 to TRBJ2-7; D is perhaps TRBD1 (6 bases). V gave up 7 bases and J gave up 1 base, with 14 bases separating them. The CDR3 spans 14 residues. Germline CDR1 and CDR2: LGHNT and FRNRAP. CDR3 amino acids: CASALDSPSYEQYF. In nucleotides, the CDR3 is TGTGCTAGTGCCCTGGACAGTCCGTCCTACGAGCAGTACTTC.

This chain's CDR3 is CASSGGSPLPTGELFF. As DNA, the CDR3 is TGTGCCAGCAGCGGAGGGTCCCCACTTCCCACCGGGGAGCTGTTTTTT. The chain combines TRBV9 with TRBJ2-2; a possible D gene is TRBD2 (5 bases). The CDR3 length is 16 residues. CDR1 is SGDLS and CDR2 is YYNGEE in the germline V gene. Trimming took 3 bases from V and 4 from J, leaving 16 bases between them.

V gene TRBV19 combines with J gene TRBJ2-2; 8 bases are shared with TRBD2. J gave up 2 bases and V 6 bases, and 14 bases lay outside the gene matches. In germline, CDR1 is LNHDA, CDR2 SQIVND (reference sequence). The CDR3 length is 18 residues. CDR3 loop: CASRMKLATSANTGELFF. For the CDR3, the DNA is TGTGCCAGTAGGATGAAACTCGCGACTAGCGCCAACACCGGGGAGCTGTTTTTT.

This clone occurred a few times. The CDR3 DNA follows: TGTGCCAGCTCACCAGGGACAGGGAATTGGGACGAGCAGTACTTC. Translating it yields CASSPGTGNWDEQYF. The rearrangement uses TRBV18 and TRBJ2-7, with TRBD1 identical over 9 bases. The CDR3 spans 15 residues. V shed 2 bases and J 5 bases; nucleotides not matched to a gene: 7. The germline V gene encodes CDR1 KGHSH and CDR2 LQKENI.

This clone was detected once. This chain joins TRBV29-1 and TRBJ1-5, with 10 bases identical to TRBD1. V was pared by 4 bases and J by 3 bases, with 15 bases of the junction left unmatched. The CDR3 consists of 18 residues. CDR1 and CDR2 (germline): SQVTM, ANQGSEA. The CDR3 region is CSVGTGAPGQGNNQPQHF. CDR3 coding DNA: TGCAGCGTTGGGACAGGGGCCCCGGGACAGGGGAACAATCAGCCCCAGCATTTT.

The chain combines TRBV6-8 with TRBJ2-3; TRBD2 agrees at 13 bases. The CDR3 covers 15 residues. Germline V gives CDR1 MNHGY, CDR2 SAAAGT. The V and J ends lost 5 bases and 4 bases, in that order; junction bases with no gene match: 3. CDR3 loop: CASSDTSGGADTQYF. CDR3 bases: TGTGCCAGCAGTGACACTAGCGGGGGGGCAGATACGCAGTATTTT.

This clone was counted a few times. The rearrangement joins TRBV11-3 to TRBJ2-3; 9 bases agree with TRBD2. V dropped 4 bases and J dropped 0; count of bases not matched to a gene: 14. Germline V gene data show CDR1 as SGHNT and CDR2 as YENEEA. The CDR3 is 19 residues long. CDR3 nucleotides: TGTGCCAGCAGCTGGGGGGGTCTAGCGGGGAAAGAGAGCACAGATACGCAGTATTTT. Its translation is CASSWGGLAGKESTDTQYF.

This chain uses TRBV11-3 with TRBJ1-3, with D maybe TRBD1 (6 bases). Trimming pared 5 bases from V and 4 bases from J, leaving 18 bases between. CDR1 and CDR2 (germline): SGHNT, YENEEA. The CDR3 is 16 residues long. The CDR3 DNA sequence: TGTGCCAGCAGCCCCTCCGTCGGGGGGCGAGGAAACACCATATATTTT. Its translation is CASSPSVGGRGNTIYF.

The V gene is TRBV6-8, the J gene TRBJ1-1, with 8 bases identical to TRBD1. The CDR3 is 15 amino acids. Germline V CDR1 and CDR2: MNHGY, SAAAGT. The trim removed 4 bases at V and 4 bases at J, leaving 8 bases unmatched. Here the CDR3 reads CASSSPDRGVTEAFF. The CDR3 DNA reads TGTGCCAGCAGTTCACCCGACAGGGGAGTCACTGAAGCTTTCTTT.

The V call is TRBV15, the J call TRBJ1-5; D ambiguous. The CDR3 has 16 amino acids. The V end was cut by 1 base, the J end by 3 bases, with 13 bases between. The germline CDR1 and CDR2 sequences are LNHNV and YYDKDF (reference sequence). The CDR3 spells CATSRGEAGVNQPQHF. In DNA form, the CDR3 reads TGTGCCACCAGCAGAGGGGAAGCTGGGGTCAATCAGCCCCAGCATTTT.

The chain uses TRBV11-3 and TRBJ1-3, with D uncertain. Between the trimmed V and J ends, which lost 5 bases and 4 bases, there was a span of 15 bases. The CDR3 sequence is 15 residues long. The germline V gene has CDR1 SGHNT and CDR2 YENEEA. The CDR3 coding sequence is TGTGCCAGCAGCCTCCCGAGGGCCACCGGAAACACCATATATTTT. Translated: CASSLPRATGNTIYF.